This T cell receptor (beta chain) was captured by sequencing in a study of early T cells in non-severe SARS-CoV-2 infection. The germline CDR1 and CDR2 sequences are SGHDT and YYEEEE. V was pared by 2 bases and J by 4 bases, with 10 bases between. There are 13 residues in the CDR3. TCRdb reprocessed the 5' RACE reads with MiXCR, giving one entry per CDR3 protein. The data contain approximately 90,000 distinct CDR3 sequences, roughly 11% of them seen just once; the ten biggest clones take up 4.7%. The sample here was whole blood, taken at baseline. V gene TRBV5-6 combines with J gene TRBJ2-7, with D possibly matching TRBD1 (6 bases). The sequence derives from an adult who was a healthcare worker with PCR-confirmed SARS-CoV-2 infection or an uninfected control (not recorded which). The CDR3 nucleotides read TGTGCCAGCAGCTTAAAAAGGGGGTACGAGCAGTACTTC. Its protein product is CASSLKRGYEQYF.